Described below is a single TCR beta chain sequence and its context. Its antigen is not known. Every donor was a Caucasian adult from Nashville, Tennessee. The data derive from a study of shared clonotypes between healthy human individuals. About the research overall: Each donor's CD4 naive and CD4 memory cells filled three plates apiece, CD8 naive two, and CD8 memory one.

V lost 4 bases and J lost 7, with 11 bases in between. CDR1 and CDR2 (germline): MNHNS, SASEGT. The CDR3 runs to 13 residues. Study-wide results and caveats: Among non-shared clonotypes, generation probabilities were lower than among those shared by all four donors.

The assay was immunoSEQ multiplex PCR, and TCRdb's table has in-frame clones only and misses some. The sample has roughly 2.5 million clones; over 85% are singletons. This TCR derives from a man younger than 35 in good health. Sequenced material: naive CD4+ T cells sorted from blood. Subset specified: CD45RA+ positively selected. The V and J genes are TRBV6-1 and TRBJ1-5, with D hard to call. The CDR3 DNA reads TGTGCCAGCAGTGCGACGGATGCACAGCCCCAGCATTTT. It codes for CASSATDAQPQHF.